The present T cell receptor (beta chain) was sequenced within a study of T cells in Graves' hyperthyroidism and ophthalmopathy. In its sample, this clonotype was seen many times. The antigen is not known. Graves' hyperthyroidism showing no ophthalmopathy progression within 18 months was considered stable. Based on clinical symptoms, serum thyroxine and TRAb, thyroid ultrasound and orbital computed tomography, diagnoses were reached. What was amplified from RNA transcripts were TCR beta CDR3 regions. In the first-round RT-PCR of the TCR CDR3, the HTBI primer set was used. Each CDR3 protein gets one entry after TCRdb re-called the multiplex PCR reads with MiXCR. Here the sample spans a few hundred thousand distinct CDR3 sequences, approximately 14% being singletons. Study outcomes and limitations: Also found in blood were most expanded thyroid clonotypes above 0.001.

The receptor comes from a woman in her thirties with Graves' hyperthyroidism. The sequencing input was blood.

The CDR3 nucleotides are TGTGCCAGCAGCTTAAGTTCCAGCGCAAGACCCTACGAGCAGTACTTC. Its protein product is CASSLSSSARPYEQYF. The chain couples TRBV7-9 to TRBJ2-7; no clear D gene. CDR1 and CDR2 (germline): SEHNR, FQNEAQ (reference sequence). CDR3 length: 16 residues. V was trimmed by 2 bases and J by 2 bases, leaving 16 bases between them.